The 25 T cell receptor beta chains below all came from one sample that was sequenced in a study of T cells in women clearing cervical HPV infection. TCRdb's table, derived via immunoSEQ multiplex PCR, lists solely in-frame clones and lacks some. The listing records about 15,000 clones. The sequencing input was blood buffy coat. All receptors come from a woman aged 18 to 75 with a cervical HPV16 infection that either progressed to CIN3+ or cleared (not recorded which).

This clone is called medium-sized based on its frequency. The read terminates 3 residues before the CDR3 end, so the remaining end is supplied by the germline J gene. The chain is built from TRBV29-1 and TRBJ1-1, with a weak D call TRBD1 (6 bases). Trimming removed 4 bases at V and 5 bases at J, with 14 bases between. Per germline, CDR1 SQVTM and CDR2 ANQGSEA. The CDR3 extends over 13 amino acids. Partial CDR3 DNA: TGCAGCGTTGGGTACGGGACACCTACTGAA. It codes for CSVGYGTPTE. The full CDR3 is CSVGYGTPTEAFF. The full variable domain, rest sourced from reference TRBV29-1 and TRBJ1-1, is SAVISQKPSRDICQRGTSLTIQCQVDSQVTMMFWYRQQPGQSLTLIATANQGSEATYESGFVIDKFPISRPNLTFSTLTVSNMSPEDSSIYLCSVGYGTPTEAFFGQGTRLTVV.

CDR3 DNA, as far as it was read: TGTGCCAGCAGCCCAGGGACAGTCCGTATCGGCACCGGGGAG. It specifies CASSPGTVRIGTGE. The whole CDR3 is CASSPGTVRIGTGELFF. J is TRBJ2-2 and V is TRBV2, with TRBD1 matching 7 bases. The read ends 3 residues shy of where the CDR3 ends; the end is completed using the germline J gene. Germline CDR1 is SNHLY and CDR2 is FYNNEI. This CDR3 comprises 17 residues. J was trimmed by 4 bases and V by 6 bases; bases with no gene match: 14.

To note about this clone: The read falls 3 residues short of the CDR3 end, and the missing part is taken from the germline J gene. J is TRBJ2-7 and V is TRBV27, with TRBD1 matching 7 bases. This CDR3 is built from 14 residues. CDR1 MNHEY and CDR2 SMNVEV come from the germline V gene (reference sequence). J lost 2 bases, V lost 0 bases, and 1 base had no gene match. CDR3 bases read: TGTGCCAGCAGTTTATCCAGGGGGACCTACGAG. Its protein product is CASSLSRGTYE. The CDR3 in full is CASSLSRGTYEQYF.

Concerning this clone itself: The observed sequence ends 3 residues before the CDR3 terminus, with the missing tail filled in from the germline J gene. V and J are TRBV19 and TRBJ2-2; the D gene is possibly TRBD1 (7 bases). Germline assignment: CDR1 LNHDA and CDR2 SQIVND (reference sequence). The germline V and J ends were trimmed by 3 bases and 5 bases, with 25 bases remaining between them. This CDR3 is 19 amino acids long. The DNA read from the CDR3 is TGTGCCAGTAGTATCTTCGCACGGGTAGGGGGCGCGGGGACCGGGGAG. Its translation is CASSIFARVGGAGTGE. The whole CDR3 reads CASSIFARVGGAGTGELFF.

Partial CDR3 DNA: TGTGCCAGCTCACCACCAAACACGCAAGAGACG. This gives the protein CASSPPNTQET. The whole CDR3 reads CASSPPNTQETQYF. The chain is built from TRBV18 and TRBJ2-3; D unresolved. The read comes to an end 3 residues before the CDR3 does, leaving the germline J gene to fill in the end. CDR1 and CDR2 from the germline V gene are KGHSH and LQKENI. This CDR3 comprises 14 residues.

Note on this clone: From the germline J gene comes the end of the CDR3, since the read stops 3 residues before it. V usage is TRBV27 and J usage is TRBJ2-1, with 10 bases fitting TRBD2. The germline V gene encodes CDR1 MNHEY and CDR2 SMNVEV (reference sequence). V gave up 0 bases and J gave up 4 bases; unmatched junction bases: 3. There are 16 residues in the CDR3. The CDR3 loop is CASSLSSSGSYNEQFF. The part of the CDR3 DNA that was read is TGTGCCAGCAGTTTATCGTCTAGCGGGAGTTACAATGAG.

Notes on this clone: The DNA ends 3 residues before the CDR3 does, and the rest of the CDR3 is filled in from the germline J gene. The V call is TRBV14, the J call TRBJ2-3; weak D call: TRBD1 (6 bases). Trimming shortened V by 1 base and J by 0 bases, and 8 bases separated the two germline ends. Germline values: CDR1 SGHDN, CDR2 FVKESK. The CDR3 covers 15 residues. CDR3 in amino acids: CASSQGTESTDTQYF. CDR3 DNA, as far as it was read: TGTGCCAGCAGCCAAGGGACAGAAAGCACAGATACG.

This clone is labeled medium-sized based on frequency. CDR3 DNA (partial): TGTGCCAGCAGCCGGAGGGGGTATCAGCCC. It specifies CASSRRGYQP. The whole CDR3 is CASSRRGYQPQHF. This chain links TRBV6-2 or TRBV6-3 with TRBJ1-5, with a weak D call TRBD1 (6 bases). From the germline J gene comes the end of the CDR3, since the read stops 3 residues before it. CDR1 MNHEY and CDR2 SVGEGT come from the germline V gene. This CDR3 has 13 amino acids. V lost 6 bases, J lost 5 bases, and 11 bases lay in between.

As regards this clone: The read falls 3 residues short of the CDR3 end, and the missing part is taken from the germline J gene. The chain is built from TRBV6-1 and TRBJ1-6; no firm D call. The germline V and J ends were trimmed by 3 bases and 9 bases, with 18 bases remaining between them. The CDR3 spans 16 residues. CDR1 and CDR2 (germline): MNHNS, SASEGT. The CDR3 protein is CASSEFSLGSSSPLHF. The sequenced part of the CDR3 DNA is TGTGCCAGCAGTGAGTTCTCTTTAGGGTCCAGTTCACCC.

With respect to this clone: The CDR3 is cut off 3 residues early in the read; its end comes from the germline J gene. The chain links TRBV5-4 to TRBJ2-5; no definite D call. Germline CDR1 is SGHNT and CDR2 is YYREEE (reference sequence). Trimming shortened V by 5 bases and J by 4 bases, and 6 bases separated the two germline ends. The length of the CDR3 is 11 residues. This chain's CDR3 is CASRNRETQYF. The part of the CDR3 DNA that was read is TGTGCCAGCAGAAATCGAGAGACC.

Of note for this clone: The read comes to an end 3 residues before the CDR3 does, leaving the germline J gene to fill in the end. The chain uses TRBV7-8 and TRBJ1-2; no reliable D call. V was clipped by 5 bases and J by 4 bases, with 8 bases between them. The CDR3 consists of 12 residues. Germline V lookup: CDR1 SGHVS, CDR2 FQNEAQ. Partial CDR3 DNA: TGTGCCAGCAGCCCCAGATCCTATGGC. Its protein product is CASSPRSYG. Given in full, the CDR3 is CASSPRSYGYTF.

About this clone itself: The CDR3 end is not reached by the read, which stops 3 residues before it; the germline J gene fills it in. The chain combines TRBV6-2 or TRBV6-3 with TRBJ2-1; 12 positions match TRBD1. This CDR3 region has 17 residues. Germline values: CDR1 MNHEY, CDR2 SVGEGT. The V gene end was trimmed by 5 bases and the J gene end by 3 bases; junction bases not matched to a gene: 8. The DNA read from the CDR3 is TGTGCCAGCAGTAGCACCGGGACAGGGGGCGGCTACAATGAG. Translated, it gives CASSSTGTGGGYNE. The entire CDR3 reads CASSSTGTGGGYNEQFF.

With respect to this clone: The read falls 3 residues short of the CDR3 end, and the missing part is taken from the germline J gene. The rearrangement uses TRBV28 and TRBJ2-2; the match to TRBD1 covers 12 bases. Trimming at V came to 2 bases and at J to 4 bases, leaving 11 bases not matched to a gene. The CDR3 is 19 amino acids. Looked up from germline, CDR1 is MDHEN and CDR2 is SYDVKM. The CDR3: CASSLLIRDRGRSTGELFF. The part of the CDR3 DNA that was read is TGTGCCAGCAGTTTACTGATCCGGGACAGGGGGCGTAGCACCGGGGAG.

Of note for this clone: Read coverage stops 3 residues before the CDR3 terminus; the germline J gene supplies the remainder. V is TRBV10-3 and J is TRBJ2-7, with 9 bases identical to TRBD1. Trimming took 10 bases from V and 5 from J; bases not matched to a gene: 9. The length of the CDR3 is 13 residues. CDR1 and CDR2 from the germline V gene are ENHRY and SYGVKD. The CDR3 spells CATQQGAVDEQYF. CDR3 DNA (partial): TGTGCCACACAACAGGGGGCAGTGGACGAG.

Worth noting for this clone: The CDR3 is cut off 3 residues early in the read; its end comes from the germline J gene. This sequence joins TRBV5-1 and TRBJ2-5; 7 bases agree with TRBD1. Germline-derived CDR1 and CDR2 are SGHRS and YFSETQ. V was clipped by 4 bases and J by 5 bases; unmatched bases: 8. The length of the CDR3 is 14 residues. CDR3 DNA (partial): TGCGCCAGCAGCCCTATCACAGGGGTGGAGACC. Translation: CASSPITGVET. The full CDR3 protein reads CASSPITGVETQYF.

Note on this clone: The read is 3 residues too short to cover the CDR3 end, so that end is filled in from the germline J gene. The V and J genes are TRBV6-1 and TRBJ1-4, with TRBD1 identical over 8 bases. Germline CDR1 MNHNS, CDR2 SASEGT. The CDR3 covers 14 residues. Trimming at V came to 3 bases and at J to 4 bases, leaving 1 base not matched to a gene. Incomplete CDR3 DNA: TGTGCCAGCAGTGAGACAGGGGATAATGAAAAA. Protein: CASSETGDNEK. The whole CDR3 reads CASSETGDNEKLFF.

As to this clone: The CDR3 goes on 3 residues after the read ends, and that part is filled in from the germline J gene. V is TRBV29-1 and J is TRBJ1-2, with 7 bases lining up with TRBD1. Germline CDR1 reads SQVTM; CDR2 reads ANQGSEA. The V gene end was trimmed by 7 bases and the J gene end by 4 bases; junction bases not matched to a gene: 9. The CDR3 is made up of 13 amino acids. CDR3 DNA (partial): TGCAGCGGGGGGGACAGCTTCTCCTATGGC. It codes for CSGGDSFSYG. The entire CDR3 sequence reads CSGGDSFSYGYTF.

Concerning this clone itself: The sequence runs out 3 residues before the end of the CDR3; the remainder is reconstructed from the germline J gene. V usage is TRBV20-1 and J usage is TRBJ2-5; 9 bases fit TRBD2. V was pared by 5 bases and J by 5 bases, with 12 bases of the junction left unmatched. This CDR3 region has 15 residues. Germline V lookup: CDR1 DFQATT, CDR2 SNEGSKA (reference sequence). This chain's CDR3 is CSAAVSGGLYETQYF. Partial CDR3 DNA: TGCAGTGCTGCCGTGAGCGGGGGGCTCTACGAGACC.

CDR3 DNA (partial): TGTGCCAGCAGTTTATTTCCTAGCGGGAGTCTTAATGAG. As protein: CASSLFPSGSLNE. The whole CDR3 sequence is CASSLFPSGSLNEQFF. The chain recombines TRBV28 with TRBJ2-1, with 10 bases fitting TRBD2. Coverage ceases 3 residues before the CDR3 finishes, and the germline J gene fills in the end. J was trimmed by 7 bases and V by 1 base; bases with no gene match: 7. CDR3 length equals 16 residues. Germline CDR1 MDHEN, CDR2 SYDVKM.

A word on this clone: From the germline J gene comes the end of the CDR3, since the read stops 3 residues before it. The V call is TRBV5-1, the J call TRBJ2-1; possible D gene TRBD2, 6 bases. The length of the CDR3 is 15 residues. CDR1 is SGHRS, CDR2 YFSETQ, per germline. Trimming removed 0 bases at V and 8 bases at J, with 15 bases between. CDR3 DNA, as far as it was read: TGCGCCAGCAGCTTGGTAGCTAGCGAGTACGATGAG. Its translation: CASSLVASEYDE. The whole CDR3 protein reads CASSLVASEYDEQFF.

As to this clone: The read terminates 3 residues ahead of where the CDR3 ends, so the germline J gene completes it. The V gene is TRBV29-1, the J gene TRBJ2-7, with 9 bases identical to TRBD2. Germline-derived CDR1 and CDR2 are SQVTM and ANQGSEA. V shed 2 bases and J 2 bases; nucleotides not matched to a gene: 10. The CDR3 has 16 residues. The CDR3 here is CSVESLAGKEAYEQYF. Incomplete CDR3 DNA: TGCAGCGTTGAATCGCTAGCGGGGAAGGAAGCCTACGAG.

Details on this clone: The read comes to an end 3 residues before the CDR3 does, leaving the germline J gene to fill in the end. The chain couples TRBV9 to TRBJ2-3; 8 bases fit TRBD2. J lost 0 bases, V lost 6 bases, and 9 bases had no gene match. CDR1 and CDR2 (germline): SGDLS, YYNGEE. This CDR3 spans 16 amino acids. Incomplete CDR3 DNA: TGTGCCAGCACCCGCGCTAGCGGGTCTAGCACAGATACG. Translated: CASTRASGSSTDT. The full CDR3 reads CASTRASGSSTDTQYF.

For this clone: The read terminates 3 residues before the CDR3 end, so the remaining end is supplied by the germline J gene. This sequence joins TRBV7-2 and TRBJ2-5, with a tentative D call TRBD2 (6 bases). Trimming stripped 3 bases from V and 5 bases from J, with 13 bases between. Germline V CDR1 and CDR2: SGHTA, FQGNSA. The CDR3 runs to 14 residues. CDR3 residues: CASSLGLFFETQYF. The sequenced CDR3 bases are TGTGCCAGCAGCTTGGGACTTTTCTTTGAGACC. The complete variable domain, with remaining parts taken from reference TRBV7-2 and TRBJ2-5, reads GAGVSQSPSNKVTEKGKDVELRCDPISGHTALYWYRQSLGQGLEFLIYFQGNSAPDKSGLPSDRFSAERTGGSVSTLTIQRTQQEDSAVYLCASSLGLFFETQYFGPGTRLLVL.

To note about this clone: The read gets to within 3 residues of the CDR3 end, and the germline J gene fills in the rest. J is TRBJ1-1 and V is TRBV5-1; 10 bases match TRBD1. Trimming at V came to 6 bases and at J to 5 bases, leaving 10 bases not matched to a gene. This CDR3 contains 15 residues. Germline CDR1 and CDR2: SGHRS and YFSETQ. The CDR3 bases that were read are TGCGCCAGCACCAAGACAGGGGGCGTAACGACTGAA. The encoded protein is CASTKTGGVTTE. The whole CDR3 is CASTKTGGVTTEAFF.

As concerns this clone: The CDR3 is cut off 3 residues early in the read; its end comes from the germline J gene. The rearrangement links TRBV6-7 to TRBJ2-1; 9 bases fit TRBD1. TRBV6-7 is known as an ORF, though its function is uncertain. V lost 8 bases, J lost 7 bases, and 3 bases stayed unmatched. The CDR3 has 12 residues. CDR3 loop: CASRGQGNEQFF. CDR3 bases read: TGTGCCAGCCGAGGACAGGGGAATGAG.